The 10 T cell receptor beta chains below were found in one sample sequenced in a study of T cells after yellow fever vaccination (dated by TCRdb to 2018 to 2020). In light of the paper, this sample's treatment or condition label describes: live attenuated yellow fever vaccine strain. The library was built by means of 5' RACE. The instrument given in TCRdb is Illumina HiSeq 2500. TCRdb took the public reads, trimmed them with fastp at Q25, ran MiXCR for clone calling and kept in-frame beta chains. Entries are consolidated by CDR3 protein sequence, retaining the most common genes and DNA. The sample includes some 600,000 distinct CDR3 sequences, with roughly an eighth observed a single time. The ten largest clonotypes hold just under 15% of the sample. The sample consisted of PBMCs, taken on the day of the yellow fever booster vaccination. The source is a man under 40 who received the YFV17D yellow fever vaccine.

The chain has TRBV2 and TRBJ2-7; TRBD1 aligns across 10 bases. Germline CDR1 and CDR2: SNHLY and FYNNEI. Trimming removed 5 bases from V and 7 bases from J; junction bases left unmatched: 11. The CDR3 is made up of 15 amino acids. CDR3 DNA: TGTGCCAGCAGTTACGGACAGGGGGAAATAGATGAGCAGTACTTC. It codes for CASSYGQGEIDEQYF.

The chain employs TRBV20-1 and TRBJ1-1; no firm D call. Trimming removed 5 bases at V and 1 base at J, with 11 bases between. Per the germline V gene, CDR1 is DFQATT and CDR2 is SNEGSKA (reference sequence). This CDR3 contains 13 residues. Here the CDR3 reads CSAARGENTEAFF. Written as DNA, the CDR3 is TGCAGTGCTGCCCGTGGAGAGAACACTGAAGCTTTCTTT.

V gene TRBV20-1 combines with J gene TRBJ1-2; D is perhaps TRBD1 (5 bases). Deletions cut 0 bases from V and 3 bases from J, with 11 bases between. Germline values: CDR1 DFQATT, CDR2 SNEGSKA (reference sequence). The CDR3 runs 14 residues. The DNA of the CDR3 is TGCAGTGCTAGAGAAGAGGGGCGATACTATGGCTACACCTTC. It translates to CSAREEGRYYGYTF.

The gene calls are TRBV20-1 and TRBJ2-5; 7 positions agree with TRBD2. Trimming took 5 bases from V and 8 from J; bases not matched to a gene: 5. This CDR3 comprises 11 residues. Germline V gene data show CDR1 as DFQATT and CDR2 as SNEGSKA (reference sequence). CDR3 sequence (DNA): TGCAGTGCTGAGCGGGGCATCACCCAGTACTTC. Its protein product is CSAERGITQYF.

This clonotype was counted only a few times. The chain recombines TRBV5-1 with TRBJ2-2, with D perhaps TRBD2 (5 bases). Germline CDR1 reads SGHRS; CDR2 reads YFSETQ. With 0 bases removed from V and 7 bases from J, the gap between germline ends came to 10 bases. This CDR3 contains 14 residues. The chain's CDR3 is CASSLAGKLGELFF. CDR3 nucleotides: TGCGCCAGCAGCTTGGCGGGGAAACTCGGGGAGCTGTTTTTT.

This clonotype was recorded a few times. The chain employs TRBV10-3 and TRBJ2-2; D possibly matches TRBD1 or TRBD2 (6 bases each). The CDR3 covers 15 residues. Germline loops: CDR1 ENHRY, CDR2 SYGVKD. V lost 5 bases and J 1 base, leaving 11 bases between the germline ends. CDR3 protein: CAISRGAGNTGELFF. The CDR3 DNA reads as TGTGCCATCAGTAGGGGGGCCGGGAACACCGGGGAGCTGTTTTTT.

The V and J genes are TRBV4-3 and TRBJ2-1; 8 positions agree with TRBD2. The germline V gene has CDR1 LGHNA and CDR2 YSLEER. The V and J ends lost 8 bases and 8 bases, in that order; junction bases with no gene match: 8. The CDR3 extends over 13 amino acids. The CDR3 DNA sequence: TGCGCCAGCGGGGCGGGAGGAAGGGATGAGCAGTTCTTC. Protein sequence: CASGAGGRDEQFF.

This clonotype was observed many times. The rearrangement joins TRBV21-1 to TRBJ2-7; the table calls TRBD1, which could not be checked here. TRBV21-1 is a pseudogene segment. This CDR3 has 16 residues. The CDR3 reads CASTQLGQGDSYEQYF. For the CDR3, the DNA is TGTGCCAGCACCCAATTGGGACAGGGAGACTCCTACGAGCAGTACTTC.

This clonotype was seen a few times. The chain couples TRBV2 to TRBJ2-1, with no clear D. V gave up 4 bases and J gave up 4 bases, with 11 bases separating them. The length of the CDR3 is 14 residues. Germline-derived CDR1 and CDR2 are SNHLY and FYNNEI. CDR3 DNA sequence: TGTGCCAGCAGTGCCGACTCGGCATACAATGAGCAGTTCTTC. It codes for CASSADSAYNEQFF.

This clonotype has more than one count but fewer than ten. The rearrangement links TRBV30 to TRBJ2-1; 9 nucleotides align to TRBD1. CDR1 is GTSNPN, CDR2 SVGIG, per germline (reference sequence). V gave up 4 bases and J gave up 9 bases; unmatched junction bases: 10. The CDR3 extends over 14 amino acids. In DNA form, the CDR3 reads TGTGCCTGGACCCAGGACAGGGGTCTGGGTGAGCAGTTCTTC. Protein: CAWTQDRGLGEQFF. The variable domain in full, completed from reference TRBV30 and TRBJ2-1, reads SQTIHQWPATLVQPVGSPLSLECTVEGTSNPNLYWYRQAAGRGLQLLFYSVGIGQISSEVPQNLSASRPQDRQFILSSKKLLLSDSGFYLCAWTQDRGLGEQFFGPGTRLTVL.